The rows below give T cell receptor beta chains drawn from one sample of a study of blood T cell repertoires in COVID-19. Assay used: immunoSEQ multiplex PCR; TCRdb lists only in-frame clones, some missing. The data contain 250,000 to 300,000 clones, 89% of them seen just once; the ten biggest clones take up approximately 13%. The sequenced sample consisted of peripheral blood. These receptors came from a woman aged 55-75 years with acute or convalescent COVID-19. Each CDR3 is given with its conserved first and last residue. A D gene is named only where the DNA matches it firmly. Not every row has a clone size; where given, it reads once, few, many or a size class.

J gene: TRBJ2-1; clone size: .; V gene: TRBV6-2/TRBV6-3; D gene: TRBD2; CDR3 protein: CASSLSGRRDEQFF; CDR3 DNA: TGTGCCAGCAGTTTAAGCGGGAGAAGGGATGAGCAGTTCTTC
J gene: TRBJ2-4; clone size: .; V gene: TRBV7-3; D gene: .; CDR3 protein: CASSPTGGTKNIQYF; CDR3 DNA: TGTGCCAGCAGCCCTACCGGGGGTACCAAAAACATTCAGTACTTC
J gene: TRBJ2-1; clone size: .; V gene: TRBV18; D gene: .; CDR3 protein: CASSPESSSSEQFF; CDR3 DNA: TGTGCCAGCTCACCAGAGTCGTCGAGCTCTGAGCAGTTCTTC
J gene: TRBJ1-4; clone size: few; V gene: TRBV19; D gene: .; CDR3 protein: CASSRQANEKLFF; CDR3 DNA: TGTGCCAGTAGTCGGCAGGCTAATGAAAAACTGTTTTTT
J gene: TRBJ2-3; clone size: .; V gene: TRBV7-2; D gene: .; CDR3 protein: CASSIQTDTQYF; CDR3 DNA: TGTGCCAGCAGCATACAAACAGATACGCAGTATTTT
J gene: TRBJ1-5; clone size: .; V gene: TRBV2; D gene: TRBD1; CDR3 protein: CASSEQGVYQPQHF; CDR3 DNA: TGTGCCAGCAGTGAACAGGGGGTTTATCAGCCCCAGCATTTT
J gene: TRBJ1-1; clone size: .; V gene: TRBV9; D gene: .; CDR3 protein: CASSVVGDRGEAFF; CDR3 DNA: TGTGCCAGCAGCGTAGTAGGGGATAGAGGTGAAGCTTTCTTT
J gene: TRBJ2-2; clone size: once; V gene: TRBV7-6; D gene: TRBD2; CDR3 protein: CASSVLAGGPGGELFF; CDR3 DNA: TGTGCCAGCAGCGTGCTAGCGGGGGGGCCTGGCGGGGAGCTGTTTTTT
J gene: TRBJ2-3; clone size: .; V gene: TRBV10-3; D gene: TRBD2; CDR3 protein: CAISPSGRRTDTQYF; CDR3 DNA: TGTGCCATCAGCCCTAGCGGGAGGAGAACAGATACGCAGTATTTT
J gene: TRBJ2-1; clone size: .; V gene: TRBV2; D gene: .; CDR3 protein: CASSGGPRAYNEQFF; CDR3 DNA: TGTGCCAGCAGTGGTGGGCCTCGTGCCTACAATGAGCAGTTCTTC
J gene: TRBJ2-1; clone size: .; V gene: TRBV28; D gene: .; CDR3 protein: CASSLDTSSYNEQFF; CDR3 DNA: TGTGCCAGCAGTTTGGACACGAGCTCCTACAATGAGCAGTTCTTC
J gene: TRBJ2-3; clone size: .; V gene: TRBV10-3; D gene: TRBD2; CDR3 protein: CAISRTSGSSDTQYF; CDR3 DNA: TGTGCCATCAGTCGGACTAGCGGGAGTTCAGATACGCAGTATTTT
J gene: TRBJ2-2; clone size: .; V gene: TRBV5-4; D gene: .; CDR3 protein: CASSQANTGELFF; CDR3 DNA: TGTGCCAGCAGTCAGGCGAACACCGGGGAGCTGTTTTTT
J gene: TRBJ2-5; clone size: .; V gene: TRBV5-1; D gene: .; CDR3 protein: CASSLVPAGHQETQYF; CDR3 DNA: TGCGCCAGCAGCTTGGTTCCAGCGGGCCATCAAGAGACCCAGTACTTC
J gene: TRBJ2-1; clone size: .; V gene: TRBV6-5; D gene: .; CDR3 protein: CASKPGTRKDNEQFF; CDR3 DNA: TGTGCCAGCAAACCCGGGACAAGGAAAGACAATGAGCAGTTCTTC
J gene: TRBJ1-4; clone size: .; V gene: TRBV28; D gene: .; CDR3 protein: CASSLSSGGGHSEKLFF; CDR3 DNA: TGTGCCAGCAGTTTATCATCCGGGGGGGGACATAGTGAAAAACTGTTTTTT
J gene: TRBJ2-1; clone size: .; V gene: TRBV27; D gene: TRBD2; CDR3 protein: CASSLLTSGKANEQFF; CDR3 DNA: TGTGCCAGCAGTCTCCTGACTAGCGGGAAGGCGAATGAGCAGTTCTTC
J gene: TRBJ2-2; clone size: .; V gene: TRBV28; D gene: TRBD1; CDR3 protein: CASSILGQGGTGELFF; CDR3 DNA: TGTGCCAGCAGTATCCTTGGACAGGGGGGCACCGGGGAGCTGTTTTTT
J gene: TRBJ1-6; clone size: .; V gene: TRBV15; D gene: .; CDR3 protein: CATSRERGSLHF; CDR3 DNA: TGTGCCACCAGCAGAGAAAGAGGTTCCCTTCACTTT
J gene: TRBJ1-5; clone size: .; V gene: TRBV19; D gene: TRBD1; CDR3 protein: CASSRGGTGDPSGNQPQHF; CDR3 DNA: TGTGCCAGTAGTCGGGGCGGGACAGGGGACCCCAGTGGCAATCAGCCCCAGCATTTT
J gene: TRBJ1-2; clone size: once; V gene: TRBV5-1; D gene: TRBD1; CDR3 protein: CASSPEGQGNRYTF; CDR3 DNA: TGCGCCAGCAGCCCGGAGGGACAGGGAAATCGCTACACCTTC
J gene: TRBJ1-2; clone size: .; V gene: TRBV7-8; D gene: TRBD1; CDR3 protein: CASSTRDRGYYGYTF; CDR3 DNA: TGTGCCAGCAGCACCCGGGACAGGGGTTATTATGGCTACACCTTC
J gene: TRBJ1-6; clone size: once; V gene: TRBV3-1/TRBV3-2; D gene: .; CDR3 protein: CASSQMRESPLHF; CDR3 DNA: TGTGCCAGCAGCCAAATGCGGGAATCACCCCTCCACTTT
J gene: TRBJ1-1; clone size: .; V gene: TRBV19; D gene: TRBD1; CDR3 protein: CASIPGTGLQAFF; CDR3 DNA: TGTGCCAGTATTCCAGGGACAGGGCTCCAAGCTTTCTTT
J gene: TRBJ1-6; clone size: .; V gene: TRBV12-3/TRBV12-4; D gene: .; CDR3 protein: CASSFPGASPLHF; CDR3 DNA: TGTGCCAGCAGTTTTCCAGGGGCTTCACCCCTCCACTTT
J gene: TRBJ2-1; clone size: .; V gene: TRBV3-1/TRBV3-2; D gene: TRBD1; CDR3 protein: CASDRDRVINEQFF; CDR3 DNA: TGTGCCTCGGACCGGGACAGGGTAATCAATGAGCAGTTCTTC
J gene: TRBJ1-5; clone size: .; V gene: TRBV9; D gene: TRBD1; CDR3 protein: CASSVGQGENQPQHF; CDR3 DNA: TGTGCCAGCAGCGTAGGGCAGGGGGAGAATCAGCCCCAGCATTTT
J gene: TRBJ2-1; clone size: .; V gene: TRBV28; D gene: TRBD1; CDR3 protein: CASRGTGPYNEQFF; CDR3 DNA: TGTGCCAGCAGGGGGACAGGGCCCTACAATGAGCAGTTCTTC
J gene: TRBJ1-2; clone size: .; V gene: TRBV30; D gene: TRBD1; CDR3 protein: CAWTADRGYGYTF; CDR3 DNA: TGTGCCTGGACGGCCGACAGGGGCTATGGCTACACCTTC
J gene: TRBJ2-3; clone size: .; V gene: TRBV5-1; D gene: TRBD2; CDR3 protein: CASSRPGLAGESTDTQYF; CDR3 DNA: TGCGCCAGCAGCCGGCCGGGACTAGCGGGGGAAAGCACAGATACGCAGTATTTT
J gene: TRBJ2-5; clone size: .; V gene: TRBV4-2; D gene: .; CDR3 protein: CASSQDNQTPETQYF; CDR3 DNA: TGTGCCAGCAGCCAAGATAACCAGACTCCAGAGACCCAGTACTTC
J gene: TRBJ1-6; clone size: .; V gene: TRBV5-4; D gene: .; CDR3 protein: CASSAGTDYNSPLHF; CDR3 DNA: TGTGCCAGCAGCGCGGGGACCGATTATAATTCACCCCTCCACTTT
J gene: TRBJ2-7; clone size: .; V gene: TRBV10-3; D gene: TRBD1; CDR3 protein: CAITGGGEQYF; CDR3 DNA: TGTGCCATCACAGGGGGCGGGGAGCAGTACTTC
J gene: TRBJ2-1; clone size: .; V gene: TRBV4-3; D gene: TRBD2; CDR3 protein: CASSQKSTSGGYNEQFF; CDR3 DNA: TGCGCCAGCAGCCAGAAGAGTACTAGCGGCGGATACAATGAGCAGTTCTTC
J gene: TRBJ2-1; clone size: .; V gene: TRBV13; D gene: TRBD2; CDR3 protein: CASNPAGGPRNSYNEQFF; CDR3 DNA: TGTGCCAGCAATCCCGCGGGGGGCCCCAGGAACTCCTACAATGAGCAGTTCTTC
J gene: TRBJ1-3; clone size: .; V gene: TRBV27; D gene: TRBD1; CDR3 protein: CASSPDRAGNTIYF; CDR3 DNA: TGTGCCAGCAGCCCCGACAGGGCCGGAAACACCATATATTTT
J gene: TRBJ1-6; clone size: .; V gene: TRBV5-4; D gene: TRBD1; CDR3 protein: CASSFGTDHNSPLHF; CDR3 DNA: TGTGCCAGCAGCTTCGGGACAGATCATAATTCACCCCTCCACTTT
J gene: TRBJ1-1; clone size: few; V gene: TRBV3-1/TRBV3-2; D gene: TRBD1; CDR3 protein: CASSHAGQGETEAFF; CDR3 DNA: TGTGCCAGCAGCCATGCGGGACAGGGCGAAACTGAAGCTTTCTTT
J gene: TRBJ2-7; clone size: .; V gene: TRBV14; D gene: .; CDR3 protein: CASSQGAGWAPYEQYF; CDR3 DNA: TGTGCCAGCAGCCAGGGTGCGGGATGGGCCCCCTACGAGCAGTACTTC
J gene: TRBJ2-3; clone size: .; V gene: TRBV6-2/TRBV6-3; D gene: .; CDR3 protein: CASSYGQVLLDTQYF; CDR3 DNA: TGTGCCAGCAGTTACGGCCAGGTCCTATTAGATACGCAGTATTTT
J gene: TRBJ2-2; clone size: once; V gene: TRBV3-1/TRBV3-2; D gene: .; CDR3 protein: CASSQATLRLGRSTGELFF; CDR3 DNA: TGTGCCAGCAGCCAAGCGACCCTTCGACTAGGTCGGTCCACCGGGGAGCTGTTTTTT
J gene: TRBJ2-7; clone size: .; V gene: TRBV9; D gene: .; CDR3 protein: CASRGTPTYEQYF; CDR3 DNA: TGTGCCAGCAGGGGGACTCCAACCTACGAGCAGTACTTC
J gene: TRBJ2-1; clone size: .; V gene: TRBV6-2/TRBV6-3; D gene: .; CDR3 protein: CASSPLDEQFF; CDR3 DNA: TGTGCCAGCAGTCCCCTAGATGAGCAGTTCTTC
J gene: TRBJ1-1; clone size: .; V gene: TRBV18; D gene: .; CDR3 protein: CASSRLGRVNTEAFF; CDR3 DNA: TGTGCCAGCTCACGTCTAGGCAGGGTGAACACTGAAGCTTTCTTT
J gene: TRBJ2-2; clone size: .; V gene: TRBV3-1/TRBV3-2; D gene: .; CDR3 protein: CASSQGASTGELFF; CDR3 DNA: TGTGCCAGCAGCCAAGGGGCCTCGACCGGGGAGCTGTTTTTT
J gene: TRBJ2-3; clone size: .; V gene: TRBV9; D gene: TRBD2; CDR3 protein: CASSVANSGGAFTDTQYF; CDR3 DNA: TGTGCCAGCAGCGTAGCTAATAGCGGGGGGGCTTTCACAGATACGCAGTATTTT
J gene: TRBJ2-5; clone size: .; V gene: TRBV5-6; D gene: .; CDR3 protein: CASSLAGLAAHQETQYF; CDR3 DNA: TGTGCCAGCAGCTTGGCCGGGTTGGCAGCCCACCAAGAGACCCAGTACTTC
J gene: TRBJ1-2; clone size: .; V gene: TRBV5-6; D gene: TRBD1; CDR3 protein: CASSLGDRVYYGYTF; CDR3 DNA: TGTGCCAGCAGCTTGGGGGACAGGGTATACTATGGCTACACCTTC
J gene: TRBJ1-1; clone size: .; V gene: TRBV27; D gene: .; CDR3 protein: CASRFYRSDTEAFF; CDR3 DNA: TGTGCCAGCCGGTTTTACAGGTCGGATACTGAAGCTTTCTTT
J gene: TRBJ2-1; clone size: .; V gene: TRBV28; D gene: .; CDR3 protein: CASSLLNEQFF; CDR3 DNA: TGTGCCAGCAGTTTACTGAATGAGCAGTTCTTC
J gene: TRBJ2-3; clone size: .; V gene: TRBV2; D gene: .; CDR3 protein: CASSEGGLGWADTQYF; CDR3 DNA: TGTGCCAGCAGTGAAGGGGGGCTGGGGTGGGCAGATACGCAGTATTTT
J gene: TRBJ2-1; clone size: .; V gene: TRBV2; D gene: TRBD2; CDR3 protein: CASSEGLAGGTNEQFF; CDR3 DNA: TGTGCCAGCAGTGAGGGACTAGCGGGGGGGACAAATGAGCAGTTCTTC
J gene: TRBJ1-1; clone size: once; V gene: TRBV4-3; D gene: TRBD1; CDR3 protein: CASSRDRTEAFF; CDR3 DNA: TGCGCCAGCAGCCGGGACAGGACTGAAGCTTTCTTT
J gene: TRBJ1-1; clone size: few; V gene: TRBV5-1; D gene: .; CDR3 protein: CASSFYPGDTEAFF; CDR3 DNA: TGCGCCAGCAGCTTTTATCCGGGGGACACTGAAGCTTTCTTT
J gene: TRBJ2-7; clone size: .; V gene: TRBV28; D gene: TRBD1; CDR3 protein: CASTTTGTGAYEQYF; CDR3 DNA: TGTGCCAGCACCACGACCGGGACAGGAGCCTACGAGCAGTACTTC
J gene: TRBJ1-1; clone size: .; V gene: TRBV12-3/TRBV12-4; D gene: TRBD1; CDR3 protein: CASSSTGVIVAFF; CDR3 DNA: TGTGCCAGCAGTTCGACAGGGGTAATAGTAGCTTTCTTT
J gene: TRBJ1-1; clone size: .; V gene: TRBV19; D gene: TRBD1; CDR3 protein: CASSIHGRGIYEAFF; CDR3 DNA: TGTGCCAGTAGTATTCACGGCAGGGGGATTTATGAAGCTTTCTTT
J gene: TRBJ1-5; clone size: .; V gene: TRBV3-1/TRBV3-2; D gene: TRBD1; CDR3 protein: CASSPSGTGGFEFSNQPQHF; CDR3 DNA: TGTGCCAGCAGCCCCTCCGGGACAGGGGGCTTTGAATTTAGCAATCAGCCCCAGCATTTT
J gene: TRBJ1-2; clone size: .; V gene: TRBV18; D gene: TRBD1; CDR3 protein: CASSIDRGDYGYTF; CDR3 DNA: TGTGCCAGCTCGATAGACAGGGGAGACTATGGCTACACCTTC
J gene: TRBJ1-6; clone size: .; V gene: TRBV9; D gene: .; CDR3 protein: CASSVGQVNSPLHF; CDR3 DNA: TGTGCCAGCAGCGTAGGGCAGGTAAATTCACCCCTCCACTTT